This T cell receptor (beta chain) was observed in a study of shared clonotypes between healthy human individuals. Germline lookup yields CDR1 SQVTM and CDR2 ANQGSEA. V shed 6 bases and J shed 6 bases, with 18 bases lying between them. The CDR3 contains 13 residues. For each subset, genomic DNA was distributed in equal portions over several immunoSEQ plates. Measured with immunoSEQ multiplex PCR; TCRdb has only the in-frame clones, and not every one. The table records millions of clones, more than 85% of them present only once. Naive CD8 isolation took CD45RO-negative cells positively selected for CCR7 and excluded terminally differentiated effector memory CD45RA+ cells. As to this clone: Its target is unknown.

Study findings and constraints: There were few donors, and this limited the genetic and exposure-history diversity represented.

The receptor's source is a man between 18 and 35 years old in good health. Some clones in this sample may be carry-over from other donors' samples. Sequencing was done on a sample of naive CD8+ T cells from PBMCs. V is TRBV29-1 and J is TRBJ2-7; TRBD2 is a possible D gene (6 bases). CDR3 nucleotide sequence: TGCAGCGTCGTTGGGACTCAGGGACCCGAGCAGTACTTC. Its translation: CSVVGTQGPEQYF.